These T cell receptor beta chains were read from a single sample in a study of T cell changes during pregnancy in multiple sclerosis. Assay: immunoSEQ multiplex PCR; the TCRdb copy retains only in-frame clones and omits some. The sample records just over 80,000 clones, 90% to 95% being singletons. Here the sequenced sample was peripheral blood, taken in the second trimester of pregnancy. These receptors all come from a female donor with multiple sclerosis, enrolled in a pregnancy study. The CDR3 runs from the conserved cysteine through the conserved F or W. A D gene is named only where the DNA matches it firmly. Size values are once, few and many counts, or a class for expanded clones, and some rows have none.

clone size: -; D gene: -; V gene: TRBV29-1; J gene: TRBJ2-7; CDR3 DNA: TGCAGCGTTGGGCCGGGAGTCTACGAGCAGTACTTC; CDR3 protein: CSVGPGVYEQYF
clone size: -; D gene: -; V gene: TRBV4-2; J gene: TRBJ2-3; CDR3 DNA: TGTGCCAGCAGCCCTACGGCACAGCCCACAGATACGCAGTATTTT; CDR3 protein: CASSPTAQPTDTQYF
clone size: many; D gene: TRBD2; V gene: TRBV7-6; J gene: TRBJ2-7; CDR3 DNA: TGTGCCAGCAGCTTATACGCGGGAGGGCCCTCCGAGCAGTACTTC; CDR3 protein: CASSLYAGGPSEQYF
clone size: -; D gene: TRBD1; V gene: TRBV6-6; J gene: TRBJ1-2; CDR3 DNA: TGTGCCACCTGTACAGGGGTCCCCCTCCACTATGGCTACACCTTC; CDR3 protein: CATCTGVPLHYGYTF
clone size: -; D gene: -; V gene: TRBV5-1; J gene: TRBJ2-1; CDR3 DNA: TGCGCCAGCAGCTTGAGAAGCCTTTACAATGAGCAGTTCTTC; CDR3 protein: CASSLRSLYNEQFF
clone size: -; D gene: TRBD2; V gene: TRBV6-4; J gene: TRBJ2-1; CDR3 DNA: TGTGCCAGCAGTGACTCGACTAGCGGGAGCTCTGAGCAGTTCTTC; CDR3 protein: CASSDSTSGSSEQFF
clone size: -; D gene: TRBD1; V gene: TRBV7-8; J gene: TRBJ1-1; CDR3 DNA: TGTGCCAGCAGCTCCAGAGGACAGGGGGCGCCCACTGAAGCTTTCTTT; CDR3 protein: CASSSRGQGAPTEAFF
clone size: -; D gene: -; V gene: TRBV6-1; J gene: TRBJ1-3; CDR3 DNA: TGTGCCAGCCTTGTAACTAAGGGGCCTGGAAACACCATATATTTT; CDR3 protein: CASLVTKGPGNTIYF
clone size: once; D gene: TRBD2; V gene: TRBV7-3; J gene: TRBJ2-2; CDR3 DNA: TGTGCCAGCAGCCCCTCCGGACTAGCAGAAAGCTCGAACACCGGGGAGCTGTTTTTT; CDR3 protein: CASSPSGLAESSNTGELFF
clone size: -; D gene: -; V gene: TRBV16; J gene: TRBJ2-1; CDR3 DNA: TGTGCCAGCAGCCGAGGGGAGGTATACAATGAGCAGTTCTTC; CDR3 protein: CASSRGEVYNEQFF
clone size: -; D gene: -; V gene: TRBV30; J gene: TRBJ2-2; CDR3 DNA: TGTGCCTGGAGTTTTATAACCGGGGAGCTGTTTTTT; CDR3 protein: CAWSFITGELFF
clone size: -; D gene: TRBD1; V gene: TRBV6-5; J gene: TRBJ1-6; CDR3 DNA: TGTGCCAGCAGTTACTCGTGGGGACAGGGGGCTTCACCCCTCCACTTT; CDR3 protein: CASSYSWGQGASPLHF
clone size: -; D gene: -; V gene: TRBV7-3; J gene: TRBJ1-1; CDR3 DNA: TGTGCCAGCAGCGTACAGGCGAACACTGAAGCTTTCTTT; CDR3 protein: CASSVQANTEAFF
clone size: -; D gene: -; V gene: TRBV5-1; J gene: TRBJ2-4; CDR3 DNA: TGCGCCAGCAGCTTGGAGGGGGCGGGGAGGTCGGGCAACATTCAGTACTTC; CDR3 protein: CASSLEGAGRSGNIQYF
clone size: -; D gene: TRBD2; V gene: TRBV5-1; J gene: TRBJ2-7; CDR3 DNA: TGCGCCAGCAGCTTAGGACTAGCCCGGACCGAGAAACTTTACGAGCAGTACTTC; CDR3 protein: CASSLGLARTEKLYEQYF
clone size: -; D gene: -; V gene: TRBV6-6; J gene: TRBJ1-5; CDR3 DNA: TGTGCCTCCGGGGTGGGGAGCAATCAGCCCCAGCATTTT; CDR3 protein: CASGVGSNQPQHF
clone size: -; D gene: -; V gene: TRBV19; J gene: TRBJ2-7; CDR3 DNA: TGTGCCAGTAGCGCGGCACTCCTCTCCTACGAGCAGTACTTC; CDR3 protein: CASSAALLSYEQYF
clone size: -; D gene: -; V gene: TRBV2; J gene: TRBJ1-2; CDR3 DNA: TGTGCCAGCAGTGAGGAGGCCTATGGCTACACCTTC; CDR3 protein: CASSEEAYGYTF
clone size: once; D gene: -; V gene: TRBV1; J gene: TRBJ2-3; CDR3 DNA: TGCACCAGCAGCCCCGGACAGGGGTTCACAGATACGCAGTATTTT; CDR3 protein: CTSSPGQGFTDTQYF
clone size: -; D gene: -; V gene: TRBV9; J gene: TRBJ2-1; CDR3 DNA: TGTGCCAGCATGGGGTTGGGGGAGGGGGACAATGAGCAGTTCTTC; CDR3 protein: CASMGLGEGDNEQFF
clone size: -; D gene: TRBD1; V gene: TRBV5-1; J gene: TRBJ1-1; CDR3 DNA: TGCGCCAGCAGCTTGAGAGGGGGCAGGGAGCGAATGAACACTGAAGCTTTCTTT; CDR3 protein: CASSLRGGRERMNTEAFF
clone size: -; D gene: TRBD1; V gene: TRBV4-3; J gene: TRBJ2-1; CDR3 DNA: TGCGCCAGCAGTCCAGACAGGGGCAGTGGGAATGAGCAGTTCTTC; CDR3 protein: CASSPDRGSGNEQFF
clone size: -; D gene: TRBD2; V gene: TRBV2; J gene: TRBJ2-7; CDR3 DNA: TGTGCCACCCCGAGAGGGACTAGCGGGAGCCTCGCCTACGAGCAGTACTTC; CDR3 protein: CATPRGTSGSLAYEQYF
clone size: -; D gene: TRBD1; V gene: TRBV27; J gene: TRBJ1-4; CDR3 DNA: TGTGCCAGCAGTTTATCGGTGTCAGGGGGGCAAGGGCCTGGAAAACTGTTTTTT; CDR3 protein: CASSLSVSGGQGPGKLFF
clone size: -; D gene: TRBD2; V gene: TRBV7-6; J gene: TRBJ2-1; CDR3 DNA: TGTGCCAGCAGCTTCGGACTAGCGGGGTATGAGCAGTTCTTC; CDR3 protein: CASSFGLAGYEQFF
clone size: -; D gene: TRBD2; V gene: TRBV2; J gene: TRBJ2-1; CDR3 DNA: TGTGCCATCCTCCTTGGCGGGAGGAATGAGGATGAGCAGTTCTTC; CDR3 protein: CAILLGGRNEDEQFF
clone size: -; D gene: TRBD2; V gene: TRBV10-2; J gene: TRBJ2-1; CDR3 DNA: TGCGCCAGCAGTGACGGGCTAGCGGGAGCCTACAATGAGCAGTTCTTC; CDR3 protein: CASSDGLAGAYNEQFF
clone size: -; D gene: TRBD2; V gene: TRBV18; J gene: TRBJ2-3; CDR3 DNA: TGTGCCAGCTCACCTAGACTAGCGGGAAGCACAGATACGCAGTATTTT; CDR3 protein: CASSPRLAGSTDTQYF
clone size: -; D gene: -; V gene: TRBV21-1; J gene: TRBJ1-3; CDR3 DNA: TGTGCCAGCAGCAAACCCCTCCAGGGAAGAGGTGGAAACACCATATATTTT; CDR3 protein: CASSKPLQGRGGNTIYF
clone size: -; D gene: TRBD1; V gene: TRBV7-2; J gene: TRBJ1-1; CDR3 DNA: TGTGCCAGCAGCTCGGGACAGTACACTGAAGCTTTCTTT; CDR3 protein: CASSSGQYTEAFF
clone size: -; D gene: TRBD2; V gene: TRBV5-4; J gene: TRBJ2-5; CDR3 DNA: TGTGCCAGCACCCTGGGGGGGGTCGGAGGGGAGACCCAGTACTTC; CDR3 protein: CASTLGGVGGETQYF
clone size: -; D gene: -; V gene: TRBV28; J gene: TRBJ2-6; CDR3 DNA: TGTGCCAGCAGTCGAGTGAGTGGGGCCAACGTCCTGACTTTC; CDR3 protein: CASSRVSGANVLTF
clone size: once; D gene: -; V gene: TRBV9; J gene: TRBJ1-2; CDR3 DNA: TGTGCCAGCAGCGTCCGGGACATCGCTAACTATGGCTACACCTTC; CDR3 protein: CASSVRDIANYGYTF
clone size: -; D gene: TRBD1; V gene: TRBV5-1; J gene: TRBJ1-1; CDR3 DNA: TGCGCCAGCAGCCTGTCCGGGACAGGGGGCACTGAAGCTTTCTTT; CDR3 protein: CASSLSGTGGTEAFF
clone size: -; D gene: TRBD1; V gene: TRBV11-2; J gene: TRBJ2-3; CDR3 DNA: TGTGCCAGCAGTCTCGACAGGGTAAACACAGATACGCAGTATTTT; CDR3 protein: CASSLDRVNTDTQYF
clone size: -; D gene: TRBD1; V gene: TRBV30; J gene: TRBJ2-1; CDR3 DNA: TGTGCCTGGTTTACAGGGGTCGGCTACAATGAGCAGTTCTTC; CDR3 protein: CAWFTGVGYNEQFF
clone size: -; D gene: -; V gene: TRBV28; J gene: TRBJ2-3; CDR3 DNA: TGTGCCAGCAGTTTATTAATCCGCGGCAACCCCGGGGATACGCAGTATTTT; CDR3 protein: CASSLLIRGNPGDTQYF
clone size: -; D gene: -; V gene: TRBV27; J gene: TRBJ2-1; CDR3 DNA: TGTGCCAGCAGTTGGATATGGACAGACCGGGATCAGTTCTTC; CDR3 protein: CASSWIWTDRDQFF
clone size: -; D gene: -; V gene: TRBV23-1; J gene: TRBJ2-7; CDR3 DNA: TGCGCCAGCAGTCAATCGGTCCGACGGGGATCCTACGAGCAGTACTTC; CDR3 protein: CASSQSVRRGSYEQYF
clone size: -; D gene: TRBD2; V gene: TRBV14; J gene: TRBJ2-1; CDR3 DNA: TGTGCCAGCAGCCAGGGACTAGCGGGACTGTATGAGCAGTTCTTC; CDR3 protein: CASSQGLAGLYEQFF